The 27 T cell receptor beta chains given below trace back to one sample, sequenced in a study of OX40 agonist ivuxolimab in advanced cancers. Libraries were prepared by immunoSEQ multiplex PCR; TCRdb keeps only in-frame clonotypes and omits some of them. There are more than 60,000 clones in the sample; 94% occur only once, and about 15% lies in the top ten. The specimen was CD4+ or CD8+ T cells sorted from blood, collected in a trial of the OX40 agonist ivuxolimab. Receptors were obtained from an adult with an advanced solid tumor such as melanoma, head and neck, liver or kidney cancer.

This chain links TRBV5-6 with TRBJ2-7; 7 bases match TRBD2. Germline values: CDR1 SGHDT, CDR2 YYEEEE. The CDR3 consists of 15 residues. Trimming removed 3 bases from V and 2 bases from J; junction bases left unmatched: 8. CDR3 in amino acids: CASSWPAGPTYEQYF. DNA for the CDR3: TGTGCCAGCAGCTGGCCAGCGGGGCCAACCTACGAGCAGTACTTC. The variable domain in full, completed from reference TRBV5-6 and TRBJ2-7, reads DAGVTQSPTHLIKTRGQQVTLRCSPKSGHDTVSWYQQALGQGPQFIFQYYEEEERQRGNFPDRFSGHQFPNYSSELNVNALLLGDSALYLCASSWPAGPTYEQYFGPGTRLTVT.

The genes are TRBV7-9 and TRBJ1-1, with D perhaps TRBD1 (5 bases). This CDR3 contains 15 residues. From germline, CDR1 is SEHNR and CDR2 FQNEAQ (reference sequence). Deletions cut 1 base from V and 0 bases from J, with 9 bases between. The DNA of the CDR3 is TGTGCCAGCAGCTTAGTTGGGGGAATGAACACTGAAGCTTTCTTT. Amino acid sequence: CASSLVGGMNTEAFF.

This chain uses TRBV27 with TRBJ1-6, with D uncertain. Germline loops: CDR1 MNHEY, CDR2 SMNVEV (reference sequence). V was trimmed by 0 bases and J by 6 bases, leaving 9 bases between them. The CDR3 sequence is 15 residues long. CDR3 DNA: TGTGCCAGCAGTTTATCGGGCCCCGGTAATTCACCCCTCCACTTT. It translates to CASSLSGPGNSPLHF.

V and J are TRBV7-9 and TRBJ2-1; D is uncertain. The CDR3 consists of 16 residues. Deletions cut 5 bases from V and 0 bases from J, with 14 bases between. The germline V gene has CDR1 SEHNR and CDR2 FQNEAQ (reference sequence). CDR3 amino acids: CASSPPRHRSYNEQFF. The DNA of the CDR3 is TGTGCCAGCAGCCCCCCTCGGCACCGCTCCTACAATGAGCAGTTCTTC.

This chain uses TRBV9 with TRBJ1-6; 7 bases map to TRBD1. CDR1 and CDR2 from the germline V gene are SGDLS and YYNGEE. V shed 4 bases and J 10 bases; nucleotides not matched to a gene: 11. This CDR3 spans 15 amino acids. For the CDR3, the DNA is TGTGCCAGCAGCTCCTACCGGGACAGTGGCTCACCCCTCCACTTT. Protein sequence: CASSSYRDSGSPLHF. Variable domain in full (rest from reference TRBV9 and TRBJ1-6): DSGVTQTPKHLITATGQRVTLRCSPRSGDLSVYWYQQSLDQGLQFLIQYYNGEERAKGNILERFSAQQFPDLHSELNLSSLELGDSALYFCASSSYRDSGSPLHFGNGTRLTVT.

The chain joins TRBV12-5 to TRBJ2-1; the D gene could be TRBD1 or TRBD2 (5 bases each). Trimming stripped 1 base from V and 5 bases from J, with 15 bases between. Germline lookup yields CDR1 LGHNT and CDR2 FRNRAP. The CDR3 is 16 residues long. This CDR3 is CASGLAGGGTNNEQFF. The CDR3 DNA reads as TGTGCTAGTGGTTTGGCCGGTGGGGGAACTAACAATGAGCAGTTCTTC.

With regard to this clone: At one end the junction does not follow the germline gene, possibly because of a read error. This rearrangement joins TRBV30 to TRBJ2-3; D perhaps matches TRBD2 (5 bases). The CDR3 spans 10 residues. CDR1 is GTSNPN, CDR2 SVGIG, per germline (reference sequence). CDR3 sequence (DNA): TGTGCCTGGAAATCACGCGGACTCCTCTTT. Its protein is CAWKSRGLLF.

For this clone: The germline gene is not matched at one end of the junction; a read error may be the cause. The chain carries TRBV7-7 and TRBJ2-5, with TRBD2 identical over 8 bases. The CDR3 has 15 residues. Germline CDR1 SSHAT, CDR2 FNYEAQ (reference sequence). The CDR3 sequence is CASSLAAGVQETQYF. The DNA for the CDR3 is TGTGCTAGCAGCTTAGCAGCGGGAGTACAAGAGACCCAGTACTTC.

The CDR3 here is CASSPGTYEQYF. DNA for the CDR3: TGTGCCAGCAGCCCGGGAACCTACGAGCAGTACTTC. The chain combines TRBV7-9 with TRBJ2-7, with D tentatively TRBD2 (5 bases). Looked up from germline, CDR1 is SEHNR and CDR2 is FQNEAQ (reference sequence). V was shortened by 5 bases and J by 2 bases, with 7 bases between the two germline ends. This CDR3 is 12 amino acids long.

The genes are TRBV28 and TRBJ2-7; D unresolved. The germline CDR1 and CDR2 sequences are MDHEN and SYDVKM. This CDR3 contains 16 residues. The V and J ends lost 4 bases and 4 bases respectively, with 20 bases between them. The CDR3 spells CASSSPQVAALYEQYF. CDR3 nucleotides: TGTGCCAGCAGTTCCCCGCAGGTGGCGGCACTTTACGAGCAGTACTTC.

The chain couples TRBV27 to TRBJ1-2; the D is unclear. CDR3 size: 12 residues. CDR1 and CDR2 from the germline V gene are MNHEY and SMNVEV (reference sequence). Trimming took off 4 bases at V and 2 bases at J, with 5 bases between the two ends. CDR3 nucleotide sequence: TGTGCCAGCAGTTACGGCAACTATGGCTACACCTTC. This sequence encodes CASSYGNYGYTF.

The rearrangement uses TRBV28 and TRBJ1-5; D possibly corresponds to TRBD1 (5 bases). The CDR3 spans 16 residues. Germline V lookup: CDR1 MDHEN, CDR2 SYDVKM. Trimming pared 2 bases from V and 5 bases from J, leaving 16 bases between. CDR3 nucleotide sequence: TGTGCCAGCAGTTTAATTAGCGGGGCCCCCTATCAGCCCCAGCATTTT. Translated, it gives CASSLISGAPYQPQHF.

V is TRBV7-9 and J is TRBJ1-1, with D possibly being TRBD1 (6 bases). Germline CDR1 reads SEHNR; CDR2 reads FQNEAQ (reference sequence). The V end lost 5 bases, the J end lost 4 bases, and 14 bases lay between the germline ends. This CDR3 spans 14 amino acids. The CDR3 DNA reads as TGTGCCAGCAGCCCGACAGGCCCTGTCACTGAAGCTTTCTTT. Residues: CASSPTGPVTEAFF.

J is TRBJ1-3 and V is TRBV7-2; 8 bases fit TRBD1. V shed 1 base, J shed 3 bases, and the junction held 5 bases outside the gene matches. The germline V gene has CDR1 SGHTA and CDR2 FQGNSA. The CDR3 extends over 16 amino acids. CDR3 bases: TGTGCCAGCAGCTTAGTATCAGGGGGCATTGGAAACACCATATATTTT. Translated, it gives CASSLVSGGIGNTIYF.

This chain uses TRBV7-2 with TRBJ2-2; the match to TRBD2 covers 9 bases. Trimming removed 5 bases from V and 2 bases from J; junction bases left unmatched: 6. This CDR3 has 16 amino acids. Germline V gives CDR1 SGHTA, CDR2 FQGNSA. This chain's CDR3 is CASSTLAGINTGELFF. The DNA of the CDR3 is TGTGCCAGCAGCACCCTAGCGGGGATAAACACCGGGGAGCTGTTTTTT.

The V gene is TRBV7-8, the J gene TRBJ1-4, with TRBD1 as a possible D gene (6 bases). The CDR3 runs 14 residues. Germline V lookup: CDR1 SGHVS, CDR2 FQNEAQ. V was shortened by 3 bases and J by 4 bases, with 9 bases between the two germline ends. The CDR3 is CASSLQQGNEKLFF. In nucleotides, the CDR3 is TGTGCCAGCAGCTTGCAACAGGGTAATGAAAAACTGTTTTTT.

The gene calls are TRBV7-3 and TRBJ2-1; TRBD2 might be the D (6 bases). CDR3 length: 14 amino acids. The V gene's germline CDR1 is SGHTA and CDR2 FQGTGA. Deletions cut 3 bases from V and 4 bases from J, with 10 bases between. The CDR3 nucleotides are TGTGCCAGCAGCTTGCCGGGACTTTACAATGAGCAGTTCTTC. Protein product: CASSLPGLYNEQFF. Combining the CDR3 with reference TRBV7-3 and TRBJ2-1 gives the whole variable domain GAGVSQTPSNKVTEKGKYVELRCDPISGHTALYWYRQSLGQGPEFLIYFQGTGAADDSGLPNDRFFAVRPEGSVSTLKIQRTERGDSAVYLCASSLPGLYNEQFFGPGTRLTVL.

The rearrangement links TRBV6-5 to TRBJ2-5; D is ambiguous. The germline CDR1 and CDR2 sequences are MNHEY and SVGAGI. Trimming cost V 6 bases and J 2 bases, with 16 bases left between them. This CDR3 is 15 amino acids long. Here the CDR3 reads CASRTPVHGQETQYF. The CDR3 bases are TGTGCCAGCAGGACCCCCGTACATGGGCAAGAGACCCAGTACTTC.

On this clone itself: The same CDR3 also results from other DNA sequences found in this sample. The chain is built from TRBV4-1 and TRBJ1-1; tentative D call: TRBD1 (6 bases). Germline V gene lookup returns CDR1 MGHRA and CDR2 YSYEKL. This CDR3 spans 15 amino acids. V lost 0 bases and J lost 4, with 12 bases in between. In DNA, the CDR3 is TGCGCCAGCAGCCAAGATTTAGGGGGGGGCACTGAAGCTTTCTTT. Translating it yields CASSQDLGGGTEAFF.

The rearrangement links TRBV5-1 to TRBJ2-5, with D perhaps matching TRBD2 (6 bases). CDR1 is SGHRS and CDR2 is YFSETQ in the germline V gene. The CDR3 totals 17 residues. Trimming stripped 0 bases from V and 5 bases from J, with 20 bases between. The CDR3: CASSLAEGTQPPETQYF. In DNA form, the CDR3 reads TGCGCCAGCAGCTTGGCGGAGGGGACCCAGCCCCCCGAGACCCAGTACTTC.

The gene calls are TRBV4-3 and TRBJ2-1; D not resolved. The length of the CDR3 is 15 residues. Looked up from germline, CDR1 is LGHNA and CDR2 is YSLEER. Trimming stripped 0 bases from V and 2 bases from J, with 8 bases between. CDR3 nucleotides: TGCGCCAGCAGCCAAGACTGGGCGACCTACAATGAGCAGTTCTTC. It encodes CASSQDWATYNEQFF.

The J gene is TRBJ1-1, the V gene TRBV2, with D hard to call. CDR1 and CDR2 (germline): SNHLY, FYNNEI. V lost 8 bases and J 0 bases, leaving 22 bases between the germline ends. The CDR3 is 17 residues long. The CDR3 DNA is TGTGCCAGCGTCCAAACCCGGACGTCAATTGTGAACACTGAAGCTTTCTTT. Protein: CASVQTRTSIVNTEAFF.

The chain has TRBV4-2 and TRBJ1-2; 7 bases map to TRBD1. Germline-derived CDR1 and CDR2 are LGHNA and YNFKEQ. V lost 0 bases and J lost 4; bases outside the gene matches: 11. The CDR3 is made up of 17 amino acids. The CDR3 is CASSQDLDRSALYGYTF. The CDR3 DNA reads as TGTGCCAGCAGCCAAGATTTGGACAGGTCCGCACTCTATGGCTACACCTTC.

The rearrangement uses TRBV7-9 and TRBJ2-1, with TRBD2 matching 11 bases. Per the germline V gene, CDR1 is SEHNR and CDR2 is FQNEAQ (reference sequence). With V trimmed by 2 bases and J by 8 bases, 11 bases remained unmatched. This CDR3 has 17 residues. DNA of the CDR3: TGTGCCAGCAGCTTAAGTTTAGCGGGAGGGCCTAGGGATGAGCAGTTCTTC. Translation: CASSLSLAGGPRDEQFF.

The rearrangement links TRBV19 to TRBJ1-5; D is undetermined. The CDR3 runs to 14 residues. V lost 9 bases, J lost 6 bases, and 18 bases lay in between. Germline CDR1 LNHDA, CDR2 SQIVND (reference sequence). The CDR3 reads CASGPLPVTQPQHF. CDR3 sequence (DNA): TGTGCCAGCGGACCGTTACCTGTAACTCAGCCCCAGCATTTT. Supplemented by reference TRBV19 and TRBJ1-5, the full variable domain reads DGGITQSPKYLFRKEGQNVTLSCEQNLNHDAMYWYRQDPGQGLRLIYYSQIVNDFQKGDIAEGYSVSREKKESFPLTVTSAQKNPTAFYLCASGPLPVTQPQHFGDGTRLSIL.

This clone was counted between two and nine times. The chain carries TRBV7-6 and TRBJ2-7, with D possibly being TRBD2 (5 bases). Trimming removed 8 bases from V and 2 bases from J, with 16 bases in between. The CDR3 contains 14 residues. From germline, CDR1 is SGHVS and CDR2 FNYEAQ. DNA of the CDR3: TGTGCCAGCTCCCCGGCAGGAGGAGCCTACGAGCAGTACTTC. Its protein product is CASSPAGGAYEQYF.

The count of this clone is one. The CDR3 region is CASSRPLAGPFYEQYF. CDR3 DNA sequence: TGTGCCAGCAGCCGCCCGCTAGCGGGTCCTTTCTACGAGCAGTACTTC. The chain couples TRBV11-3 to TRBJ2-7; 8 nucleotides align to TRBD2. This CDR3 is built from 16 residues. The V and J ends lost 5 bases and 3 bases, in that order; junction bases with no gene match: 12. CDR1 is SGHNT, CDR2 YENEEA, per germline. The full variable domain, in which reference TRBV11-3 and TRBJ2-7 provide the parts outside the CDR3, is EAGVVQSPRYKIIEKKQPVAFWCNPISGHNTLYWYLQNLGQGPELLIRYENEEAVDDSQLPKDRFSAERLKGVDSTLKIQPAELGDSAVYLCASSRPLAGPFYEQYFGPGTRLTVT.